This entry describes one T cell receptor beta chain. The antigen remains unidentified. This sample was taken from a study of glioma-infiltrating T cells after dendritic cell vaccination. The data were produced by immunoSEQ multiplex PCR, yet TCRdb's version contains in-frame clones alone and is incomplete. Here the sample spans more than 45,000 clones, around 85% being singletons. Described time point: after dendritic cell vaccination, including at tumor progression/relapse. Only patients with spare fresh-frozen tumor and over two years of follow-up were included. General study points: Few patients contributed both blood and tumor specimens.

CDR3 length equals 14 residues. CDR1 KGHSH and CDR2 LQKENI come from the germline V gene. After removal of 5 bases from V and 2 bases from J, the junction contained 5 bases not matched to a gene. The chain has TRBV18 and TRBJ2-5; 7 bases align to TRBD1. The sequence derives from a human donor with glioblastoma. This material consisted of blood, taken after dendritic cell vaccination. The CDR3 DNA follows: TGTGCCAGCTCAGAAGGGACAGTTCAAGAGACCCAGTACTTC. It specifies CASSEGTVQETQYF.